This T cell receptor beta chain came from a study of shared clonotypes between healthy human individuals. Overall study results and limits: Naive subsets usually exceeded memory subsets in estimated richness.

Trimming stripped 1 base from V and 5 bases from J, with 18 bases between. Per germline, CDR1 SEHNR and CDR2 FQNEAQ (reference sequence). CDR3 length: 16 residues. As to this clone: What it binds is unknown.

Libraries were prepared by immunoSEQ multiplex PCR; TCRdb keeps only in-frame clonotypes and omits some of them. The sample has about 600,000 clones, 97% seen once. Sequencing used naive CD4+ T cells sorted from blood. Subset: CD45RA+ positively selected. The source is a woman in her thirties in good health. The V call is TRBV7-9, the J call TRBJ2-7; TRBD1 might be the D (5 bases). The CDR3 sequence is CASSLVSRTIFHEQYF. The CDR3 bases are TGTGCCAGCAGCTTAGTTTCTCGGACAATCTTCCACGAGCAGTACTTC.